The sequence of this T cell receptor (beta chain) was determined in a study of OX40 agonist ivuxolimab in advanced cancers. Trimming removed 1 base from V and 0 bases from J, with 10 bases in between. CDR3 size: 16 residues. Germline V gene data show CDR1 as SGHTA and CDR2 as FQGNSA. Profiling relied on immunoSEQ multiplex PCR, and the TCRdb table lists in-frame clones only, not all of them. The sample yields 40,000 to 60,000 clones, under 90% seen once. V is TRBV7-2 and J is TRBJ1-3; D is unclear. Material: CD4+ or CD8+ T cells sorted from blood, obtained in a trial of the OX40 agonist ivuxolimab. This TCR came from an adult with an advanced solid tumor such as melanoma, head and neck, liver or kidney cancer. CDR3 amino acids: CASSLVGGSSGNTIYF. The CDR3 region has the DNA TGTGCCAGCAGCTTAGTTGGAGGATCCTCTGGAAACACCATATATTTT.